The rows below give T cell receptor beta chains drawn from one sample of a study of blood T cell repertoires in COVID-19. Repertoires were generated with immunoSEQ multiplex PCR, while TCRdb's copy carries only in-frame clones and drops some. The table includes some 460,000 clones, about nine tenths detected once. Sequences were obtained from PBMCs or T cells enriched from blood (not recorded which). Receptors originate from a woman between 18 and 30 years old who had recovered from COVID-19. Both conserved end residues are part of each CDR3. Fields, in order: J gene, D gene, clone size, V gene, CDR3 length, CDR3 DNA, CDR3 protein. A D gene is named only where the DNA matches it firmly. Some rows have no size entry. The others give once, few or many, or a class for an expanded clone.

TRBJ2-7,-,-,TRBV10-3,13,TGTGCCATCAGTGAAACAGGTTCCTACGAGCAGTACTTC,CAISETGSYEQYF
TRBJ1-2,TRBD1,-,TRBV19,13,TGTGCCAGTACGGACAGGGCCGACCGAGGCTACACCTTC,CASTDRADRGYTF
TRBJ1-1,TRBD1,-,TRBV7-9,14,TGTGCCAGCAGCTCGTACAGGGGGAGGACTGAAGCTTTCTTT,CASSSYRGRTEAFF
TRBJ1-1,-,-,TRBV20-1,11,TGCAGTGCTAGAGTTAGCACTGAAGCTTTCTTT,CSARVSTEAFF
TRBJ1-1,-,-,TRBV3-1/TRBV3-2,13,TGTGCCAGCAGCCAAGGGGGAGGTACTGAAGCTTTCTTT,CASSQGGGTEAFF
TRBJ2-7,TRBD1,-,TRBV19,18,TGTGCCAGTAGTATTAAATGGACAGGGGCAATCTCGAACTACGAGCAGTACTTC,CASSIKWTGAISNYEQYF
TRBJ1-4,-,once,TRBV5-4,15,TGTGCCAGCAGCTTGGACGGGGAAGGGAATGAAAAACTGTTTTTT,CASSLDGEGNEKLFF
TRBJ1-4,TRBD1,-,TRBV3-1/TRBV3-2,14,TGTGCCAGCAGCCAACCGGACAGGGGTGAAAAACTGTTTTTT,CASSQPDRGEKLFF
TRBJ2-3,TRBD2,-,TRBV30,14,TGTGCCTTATTGGGGGGACTACGCACAGATACGCAGTATTTT,CALLGGLRTDTQYF
TRBJ2-6,-,-,TRBV5-4,17,TGTGCCAGCAGCTTGGAGGGGTGGAGCTCTGGGGCCAACGTCCTGACTTTC,CASSLEGWSSGANVLTF
TRBJ1-3,-,-,TRBV7-7,17,TGTGCTAGCAGCTTATTCGGACAGTCCACTCTTGGAAACACCATATATTTT,CASSLFGQSTLGNTIYF
TRBJ2-5,-,-,TRBV5-1,14,TGCGCCAGCAGCCCCTCGGGGTTCGGAGAGACCCAGTACTTC,CASSPSGFGETQYF
TRBJ2-7,-,-,TRBV5-4,13,TGTGCCAGCAGCTTGGGCGCCTCCTACGAGCAGTACTTC,CASSLGASYEQYF
TRBJ1-1,-,-,TRBV30,12,TGTGCACGGTCCGGGCAGGGAACTGAAGCTTTCTTT,CARSGQGTEAFF
TRBJ2-2,TRBD1,-,TRBV2,19,TGTGCCAGCAGTGGCTACCCGCCGGGACAGGGGGCCAAGGGCGGGGAGCTGTTTTTT,CASSGYPPGQGAKGGELFF
TRBJ2-7,-,-,TRBV5-1,16,TGCGCCAGCAGCCCCTTCACGACAGGTTTTTCCTACGAGCAGTACTTC,CASSPFTTGFSYEQYF
TRBJ1-5,TRBD1,-,TRBV30,15,TGTGCCTGGAATAACAGGGGGCGCGTAGATCAGCCCCAGCATTTT,CAWNNRGRVDQPQHF
TRBJ2-3,TRBD2,-,TRBV29-1,14,TGCAGCGTTGCCCCTAGCGGGGACGGAGATACGCAGTATTTT,CSVAPSGDGDTQYF
TRBJ1-6,-,-,TRBV4-1,15,TGCGCCAGCAGCCGGGACACCGCCTTTATTTCACCCCTCCACTTT,CASSRDTAFISPLHF
TRBJ1-1,TRBD1,-,TRBV28,15,TGTGCCAGCGTGGGGGCAGGGGGCCCGAACACTGAAGCTTTCTTT,CASVGAGGPNTEAFF
TRBJ2-1,TRBD2,-,TRBV2,17,TGTGCCAGCAGTGAATTCTTAGCGGGGGGCTCCTACAATGAGCAGTTCTTC,CASSEFLAGGSYNEQFF
TRBJ1-6,TRBD1,few,TRBV11-2,18,TGTGCCAGCAGCTCTTACTTTTTTCCGGGACAGGGAGGTTCACCCCTCCACTTT,CASSSYFFPGQGGSPLHF
TRBJ1-6,-,-,TRBV5-1,16,TGCGCCAGCAGCAAAACGGACAGAGCCTATAATTCACCCCTCCACTTT,CASSKTDRAYNSPLHF
TRBJ2-1,TRBD2,-,TRBV4-1,16,TGCGCCAGCAGCCAAGATGAGCGGGGGCCCTACAATGAGCAGTTCTTC,CASSQDERGPYNEQFF
TRBJ2-7,TRBD1,-,TRBV30,14,TGTGCCTGGAGCGAGGGTCCAGGGGGCTACGAGCAGTACTTC,CAWSEGPGGYEQYF
TRBJ1-2,-,-,TRBV2,13,TGTGCCAGCAGTACTACAGGGTCGTATGGCTACACCTTC,CASSTTGSYGYTF
TRBJ2-1,-,-,TRBV7-9,14,TGTGCCAGCAGCCGCCCCTCAGAATACAATGAGCAGTTCTTC,CASSRPSEYNEQFF
TRBJ1-3,-,-,TRBV28,16,TGTGCCAGCAGTTACGGGGGGTTCTACCCAAGAAACACCATATATTTT,CASSYGGFYPRNTIYF
TRBJ2-7,TRBD2,-,TRBV5-1,16,TGCGCCAGCAGCTCGGGGGCGACTAGCGGGCTCAACGAGCAGTACTTC,CASSSGATSGLNEQYF
TRBJ1-1,TRBD1,-,TRBV19,12,TGTGCCACCACGGGACAGGCGTCTGAAGCTTTCTTT,CATTGQASEAFF
TRBJ2-5,-,-,TRBV29-1,12,TGCAGCGTTGAATCAGGGGGGGAGACCCAGTACTTC,CSVESGGETQYF
TRBJ1-2,-,-,TRBV27,13,TGTGCCAGCAGTTTTAGACGCGGCTATGGCTACACCTTC,CASSFRRGYGYTF
TRBJ2-5,-,-,TRBV5-4,15,TGTGCCAGCAGCCGTGGAGGCGGGGTCGGAGAGACCCAGTACTTC,CASSRGGGVGETQYF
TRBJ1-2,TRBD1,-,TRBV18,16,TGTGCCAGCTCACCGACGGACAGGTCCTATAACTATGGCTACACCTTC,CASSPTDRSYNYGYTF
TRBJ2-7,TRBD1,-,TRBV7-8,15,TGTGCCAGCAGGACAGGGCCCTTACCCTCCTACGAGCAGTACTTC,CASRTGPLPSYEQYF
TRBJ1-6,TRBD1,-,TRBV27,16,TGTGCCAGTCGGAGGGGTACGGGACAGGGTGATTCACCCCTCCACTTT,CASRRGTGQGDSPLHF
TRBJ1-3,-,-,TRBV19,17,TGTGCCAGTAGTATGGGGGCAGCTTTCCTCTCTGGAAACACCATATATTTT,CASSMGAAFLSGNTIYF
TRBJ1-1,TRBD1,-,TRBV29-1,13,TGCAGCGTATACAGGGGGCCGAACACTGAAGCTTTCTTT,CSVYRGPNTEAFF
TRBJ1-4,-,few,TRBV7-9,14,TGTGCCAGCAGCTCGGGGGATCGGACGGGGAAACTGTTTTTT,CASSSGDRTGKLFF
TRBJ2-7,TRBD1,-,TRBV27,16,TGTGCCAGCAGCCGTCCTACCGGGACAGGGGGTGAAGAGCAGTACTTC,CASSRPTGTGGEEQYF
TRBJ1-1,-,-,TRBV27,15,TGTGCCAGCAGTTTAGCCAAGACAGTGAACACTGAAGCTTTCTTT,CASSLAKTVNTEAFF
TRBJ1-5,TRBD1,-,TRBV7-2,17,TGTGCCAGCAGCTTAGTAGACAGGGCGTCCCTCAATCAGCCCCAGCATTTT,CASSLVDRASLNQPQHF
TRBJ1-5,-,-,TRBV5-8,13,TGTGCGAGCGGCGCGGATAGCAATCAGCCCCAGCATTTT,CASGADSNQPQHF
TRBJ2-3,-,-,TRBV4-1,16,TGCGCCAGCAGCCAAGAGCCTCAGGCGCCGGCAGATACGCAGTATTTT,CASSQEPQAPADTQYF
TRBJ1-2,TRBD1,-,TRBV30,14,TGTGCCTGGAGAAGACAGGGGGTATCATATGGCTACACCTTC,CAWRRQGVSYGYTF
TRBJ1-3,-,-,TRBV9,14,TGTGCCAGCAGCGTAGAGGGGGCTGGAAACACCATATATTTT,CASSVEGAGNTIYF
TRBJ1-6,-,-,TRBV30,14,TGTGCCTGGAGTGTAAGCCGTCTTAATTCACCCCTCCACTTT,CAWSVSRLNSPLHF
TRBJ2-1,TRBD2,once,TRBV19,14,TGTGCCAGTAGTATCCGGCGGGGGGCCGATGAGCAGTTCTTC,CASSIRRGADEQFF
TRBJ1-2,-,-,TRBV7-2,14,TGTGCCAGCAGCTTATCCGACAGGAACTATGGCTACACCTTC,CASSLSDRNYGYTF
TRBJ2-3,-,once,TRBV7-2,14,TGTGCCAGCACTCTGACAGGAGGCACAGATACGCAGTATTTT,CASTLTGGTDTQYF
TRBJ1-1,-,-,TRBV28,12,TGTGCCAGCAGTTTAGTGGAGGGGGAAGCTTTCTTT,CASSLVEGEAFF
TRBJ2-5,TRBD2,few,TRBV19,12,TGTGCCAGTAGGGAGCGGGGAGAGACCCAGTACTTC,CASRERGETQYF
TRBJ1-3,-,-,TRBV24-1,12,TGTGCCAGCCCAGGCTCTGGAAACACCATATATTTT,CASPGSGNTIYF
TRBJ1-4,TRBD1,-,TRBV19,15,TGTGCCAGTAGTATGTGGAGACAGGGCGGTGAAAAACTGTTTTTT,CASSMWRQGGEKLFF
TRBJ1-4,-,-,TRBV5-1,14,TGCGCCAGCAGCCAGGTGGGGCGAGATGAAAAACTGTTTTTT,CASSQVGRDEKLFF